These 10 T cell receptor beta chains came from one sample sequenced in a study of T-cell reconstitution after alpha-beta-depleted transplantation in children. No antigen has been identified for these receptors. Overall study findings and caveats: T cells produced anew were the main source of T-cell counts and diversity one year after transplant.

Unique molecular identifiers featured in how the TCRbeta library was prepared. TCRdb re-derived calls from the PCR reads in MiXCR, one entry per CDR3 protein. The data hold 250,000 to 300,000 distinct CDR3 sequences, with roughly 8.2% observed a single time. This material consisted of peripheral blood, taken 360 days after TCRalphabeta/CD19-depleted stem cell transplant. All receptors derive from a female patient aged 2-15 years who had a stem cell transplant for Fanconi anemia, so the T cells may come from the graft donor.

Many counts were recorded for this clonotype. This chain uses TRBV13 with TRBJ2-5; TRBD1 matches at 7 bases. Germline CDR1 PRHDT, CDR2 FYEKMQ (reference sequence). With V trimmed by 7 bases and J by 5 bases, 16 bases remained unmatched. This CDR3 comprises 16 residues. CDR3 DNA sequence: TGTGCCAGCACGCCAATGACCAAGGGGGCGGTGGAGACCCAGTACTTC. Translating gives CASTPMTKGAVETQYF.

The chain joins TRBV30 to TRBJ2-1, with D maybe TRBD1 (6 bases). Per germline, CDR1 GTSNPN and CDR2 SVGIG (reference sequence). The CDR3 runs 12 residues. V gave up 0 bases and J gave up 6 bases, with 6 bases separating them. The CDR3 region is CAWSVQGNEQFF. Written as DNA, the CDR3 is TGTGCCTGGAGTGTACAGGGCAATGAGCAGTTCTTC. Filled out from reference TRBV30 and TRBJ2-1, the complete variable domain reads SQTIHQWPATLVQPVGSPLSLECTVEGTSNPNLYWYRQAAGRGLQLLFYSVGIGQISSEVPQNLSASRPQDRQFILSSKKLLLSDSGFYLCAWSVQGNEQFFGPGTRLTVL.

This clonotype has ten or more counts. V usage is TRBV24-1 and J usage is TRBJ2-1; TRBD2 matches at 16 bases. J was trimmed by 6 bases and V by 4 bases; bases with no gene match: 11. CDR1 and CDR2 from the germline V gene are KGHDR and SFDVKD. The CDR3 spans 19 residues. CDR3 bases: TGTGCCACCAGTGACCCCGGGACTAGCGGGAGGGTCTTTAGCAATGAGCAGTTCTTC. It codes for CATSDPGTSGRVFSNEQFF.

This clonotype was detected a few times. The chain recombines TRBV20-1 with TRBJ1-2; D is unresolved. The CDR3 is 11 residues long. Germline V CDR1 and CDR2: DFQATT, SNEGSKA (reference sequence). V was pared by 5 bases and J by 4 bases, with 8 bases between. As DNA, the CDR3 is TGCAGTGCTCGGACGGTCTATGGCTACACCTTC. Protein sequence: CSARTVYGYTF.

This rearrangement joins TRBV7-3 to TRBJ2-1, with 10 bases that match TRBD2. The CDR3 is 20 amino acids. Germline V gene sequence: CDR1 SGHTA, CDR2 FQGTGA. V shed 1 base and J 6 bases; nucleotides not matched to a gene: 18. CDR3 residues: CASSLKVVAGGRFYSNEQFF. As DNA, the CDR3 is TGTGCCAGCAGCTTAAAGGTTGTAGCGGGGGGCCGATTTTACAGCAATGAGCAGTTCTTC. Using reference TRBV7-3 and TRBJ2-1 for the parts outside the CDR3, the full variable domain is GAGVSQTPSNKVTEKGKYVELRCDPISGHTALYWYRQSLGQGPEFLIYFQGTGAADDSGLPNDRFFAVRPEGSVSTLKIQRTERGDSAVYLCASSLKVVAGGRFYSNEQFFGPGTRLTVL.

This clonotype has a handful of counts. The chain uses TRBV7-9 and TRBJ2-7; D may match TRBD1 or TRBD2 (5 bases each). The V gene lost 4 bases and the J gene lost 5 bases, with 24 bases spanning the gap. Germline V gene data show CDR1 as SEHNR and CDR2 as FQNEAQ (reference sequence). The CDR3 sequence is 17 residues long. The CDR3, as DNA: TGTGCCAGCAGCTCCAACGGGGCGTCGGTTAGGCCGGACGAGCAGTACTTC. This codes for CASSSNGASVRPDEQYF. Full variable domain (outside the CDR3, taken from reference TRBV7-9 and TRBJ2-7): DTGVSQNPRHKITKRGQNVTFRCDPISEHNRLYWYRQTLGQGPEFLTYFQNEAQLEKSRLLSDRFSAERPKGSFSTLEIQRTEQGDSAMYLCASSSNGASVRPDEQYFGPGTRLTVT.

CDR3: CASSPPGQGHTF. CDR3 nucleotide sequence: TGTGCCAGCAGTCCCCCGGGACAAGGTCACACCTTC. The chain recombines TRBV28 with TRBJ1-2; TRBD1 is a possible D gene (6 bases). V shed 5 bases and J shed 12 bases, with 16 bases lying between them. The germline gives CDR1 MDHEN, CDR2 SYDVKM. This CDR3 spans 12 amino acids.

The sample holds a few counts of this clonotype. V usage is TRBV29-1 and J usage is TRBJ1-1; D ambiguous. V gave up 3 bases and J gave up 10 bases, with 18 bases separating them. This CDR3 has 13 amino acids. Germline V CDR1 and CDR2: SQVTM, ANQGSEA. CDR3 protein: CSVERWAMVGAFF. DNA of the CDR3: TGCAGCGTTGAGCGGTGGGCTATGGTAGGAGCTTTCTTT.

This clonotype was seen ten or more times. The chain employs TRBV6-1 and TRBJ2-3; 10 positions agree with TRBD2. V gave up 10 bases and J gave up 0 bases; unmatched junction bases: 16. Germline CDR1 MNHNS, CDR2 SASEGT. The CDR3 consists of 18 residues. CDR3 sequence reads: CAISDALSGGLSTDTQYF. For the CDR3, the DNA is TGTGCCATCAGCGATGCGCTTAGCGGGGGGCTTAGCACAGATACGCAGTATTTT.

The rearrangement joins TRBV18 to TRBJ1-4, with D perhaps matching TRBD1 (5 bases). V lost 2 bases, J lost 0 bases, and 7 bases lay in between. The CDR3 sequence is 15 residues long. Germline V CDR1 and CDR2: KGHSH, LQKENI. CDR3 sequence reads: CASSPRGATNEKLFF. As DNA, the CDR3 is TGTGCCAGCTCACCAAGAGGGGCAACTAATGAAAAACTGTTTTTT. The whole variable domain, remainder taken from reference TRBV18 and TRBJ1-4, is NAGVMQNPRHLVRRRGQEARLRCSPMKGHSHVYWYRQLPEEGLKFMVYLQKENIIDESGMPKERFSAEFPKEGPSILRIQQVVRGDSAAYFCASSPRGATNEKLFFGSGTQLSVL.